This T cell receptor (beta chain) was captured by sequencing in a study of CD8+CD57+ T cells in acquired aplastic anemia. Study details: The DNA of sorted CD4+ and CD8+ cells averaged around 3.2 ug.

About this clonotype itself: Its specificity is not known.

Whole-study results and caveats: CD8+ Simpson's diversity in patients was not significantly different from that in controls. It was found that more than 25 CD8+ CDR3 sequences were shared between patients and controls.

CDR3 and TCR beta VDJ profiling relied on a genomic DNA template. One entry per CDR3 protein results from TCRdb running MiXCR on the reads. The table includes some 200,000 distinct CDR3 sequences, 50% to 70% detected once. Selection for sequencing was limited to patients who had shown CD8+CD57+ cell expansion by flow cytometry. The V and J ends lost 4 bases and 10 bases, in that order; junction bases with no gene match: 11. The CDR3 is 16 amino acids. Per germline, CDR1 LNHDA and CDR2 SQIVND (reference sequence). This chain links TRBV19 with TRBJ1-6; 9 positions agree with TRBD1. The TCR originated in a human donor with aplastic anemia. Material: sorted CD4+, CD8+, or CD8+CD57+ T cells (not recorded which) from PBMCs. The CDR3 DNA is TGTGCCAGTAGTACTCTCCTACAGGGGGCACGATCACCCCTCCACTTT. The encoded protein is CASSTLLQGARSPLHF.